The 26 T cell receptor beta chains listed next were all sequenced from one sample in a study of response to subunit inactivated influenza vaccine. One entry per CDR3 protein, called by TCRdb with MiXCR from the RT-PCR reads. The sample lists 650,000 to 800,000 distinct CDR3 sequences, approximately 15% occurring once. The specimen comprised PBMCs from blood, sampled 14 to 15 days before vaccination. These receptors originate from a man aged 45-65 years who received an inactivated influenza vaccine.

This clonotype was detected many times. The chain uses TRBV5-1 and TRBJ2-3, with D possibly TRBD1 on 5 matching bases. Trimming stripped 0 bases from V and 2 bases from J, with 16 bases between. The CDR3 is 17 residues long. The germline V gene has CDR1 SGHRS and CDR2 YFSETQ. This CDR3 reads CASSLGFRTPPTDTQYF. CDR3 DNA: TGCGCCAGCAGCTTGGGATTTAGGACACCCCCCACAGATACGCAGTATTTT.

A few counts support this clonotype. The CDR3 nucleotides read TGTGCCAGCAGCGCCCTACAGGGGGCCGGGGAGCTGTTTTTT. Translated, it gives CASSALQGAGELFF. The chain employs TRBV7-2 and TRBJ2-2, with 8 bases aligning to TRBD1. Trimming at V came to 5 bases and at J to 6 bases, leaving 5 bases not matched to a gene. Germline V CDR1 and CDR2: SGHTA, FQGNSA. This CDR3 comprises 14 residues.

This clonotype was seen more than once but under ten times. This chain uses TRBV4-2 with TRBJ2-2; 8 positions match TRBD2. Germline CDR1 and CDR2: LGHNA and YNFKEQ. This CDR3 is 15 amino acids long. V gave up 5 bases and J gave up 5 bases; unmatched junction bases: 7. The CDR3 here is CASSASGTRTGELFF. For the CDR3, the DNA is TGTGCCAGCAGCGCATCCGGGACTAGGACCGGGGAGCTGTTTTTT.

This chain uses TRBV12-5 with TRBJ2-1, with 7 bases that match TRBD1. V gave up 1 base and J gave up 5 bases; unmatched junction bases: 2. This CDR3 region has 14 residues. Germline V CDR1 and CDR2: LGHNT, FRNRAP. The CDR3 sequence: CASGLGDRNNEQFF. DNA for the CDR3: TGTGCTAGTGGTTTGGGGGACAGAAACAATGAGCAGTTCTTC.

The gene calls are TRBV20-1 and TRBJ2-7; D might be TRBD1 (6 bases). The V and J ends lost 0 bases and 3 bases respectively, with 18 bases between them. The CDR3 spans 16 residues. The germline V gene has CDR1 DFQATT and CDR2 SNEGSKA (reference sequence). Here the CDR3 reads CSARDVRAGEGYEQYF. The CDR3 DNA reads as TGCAGTGCTAGAGATGTGCGGGCAGGGGAAGGCTACGAGCAGTACTTC.

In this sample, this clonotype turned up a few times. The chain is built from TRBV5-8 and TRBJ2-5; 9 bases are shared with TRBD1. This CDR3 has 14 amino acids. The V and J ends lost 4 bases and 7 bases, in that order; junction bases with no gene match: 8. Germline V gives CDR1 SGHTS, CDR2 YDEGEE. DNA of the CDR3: TGTGCCAGCAGCACCAGGACAGGGGATGTGACCCAGTACTTC. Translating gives CASSTRTGDVTQYF. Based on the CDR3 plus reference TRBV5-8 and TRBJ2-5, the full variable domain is EAGVTQSPTHLIKTRGQQATLRCSPISGHTSVYWYQQALGLGLQFLLWYDEGEERNRGNFPPRFSGRQFPNYSSELNVNALELEDSALYLCASSTRTGDVTQYFGPGTRLLVL.

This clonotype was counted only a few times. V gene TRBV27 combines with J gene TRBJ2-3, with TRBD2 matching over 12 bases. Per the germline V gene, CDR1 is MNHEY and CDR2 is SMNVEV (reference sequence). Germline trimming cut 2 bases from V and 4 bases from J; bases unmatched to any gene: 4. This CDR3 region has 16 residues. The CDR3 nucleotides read TGTGCCAGCAGTTTAGTGACTAGCGGGAGTTCAGATACGCAGTATTTT. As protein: CASSLVTSGSSDTQYF.

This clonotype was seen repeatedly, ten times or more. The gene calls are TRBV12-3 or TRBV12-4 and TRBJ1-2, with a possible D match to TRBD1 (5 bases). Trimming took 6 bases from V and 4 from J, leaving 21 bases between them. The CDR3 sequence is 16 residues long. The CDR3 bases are TGTGCCAGCAGCCTTTCTCAGACAGCGTACTTCTATGGCTACACCTTC. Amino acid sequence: CASSLSQTAYFYGYTF.

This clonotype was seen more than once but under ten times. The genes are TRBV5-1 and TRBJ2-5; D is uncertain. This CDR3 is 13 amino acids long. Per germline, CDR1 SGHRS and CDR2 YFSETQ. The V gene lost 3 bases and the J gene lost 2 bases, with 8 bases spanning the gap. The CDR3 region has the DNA TGCGCCAGCAGCTCTACGGAGCAAGAGACCCAGTACTTC. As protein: CASSSTEQETQYF. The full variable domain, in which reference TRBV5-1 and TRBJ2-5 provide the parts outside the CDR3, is KAGVTQTPRYLIKTRGQQVTLSCSPISGHRSVSWYQQTPGQGLQFLFEYFSETQRNKGNFPGRFSGRQFSNSRSEMNVSTLELGDSALYLCASSSTEQETQYFGPGTRLLVL.

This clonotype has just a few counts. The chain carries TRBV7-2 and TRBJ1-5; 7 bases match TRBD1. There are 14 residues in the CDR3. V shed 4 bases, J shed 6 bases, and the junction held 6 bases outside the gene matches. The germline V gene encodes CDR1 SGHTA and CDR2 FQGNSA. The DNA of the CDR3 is TGTGCCAGCAGCTCCCGACAGGGTTCTCAGCCCCAGCATTTT. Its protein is CASSSRQGSQPQHF.

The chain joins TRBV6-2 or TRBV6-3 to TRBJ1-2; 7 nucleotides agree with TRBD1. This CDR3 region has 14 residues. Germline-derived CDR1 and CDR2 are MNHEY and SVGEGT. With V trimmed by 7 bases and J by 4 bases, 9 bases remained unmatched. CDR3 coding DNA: TGTGCCAGCACTTCCCGGGACAGAGCCTATGGCTACACCTTC. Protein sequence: CASTSRDRAYGYTF.

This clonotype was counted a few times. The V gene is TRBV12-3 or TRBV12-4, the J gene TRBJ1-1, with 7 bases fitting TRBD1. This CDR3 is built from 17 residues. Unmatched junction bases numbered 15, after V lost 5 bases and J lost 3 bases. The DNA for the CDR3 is TGTGCCAGCAGTCCCGACAGGGATAGAACGGGATACACTGAAGCTTTCTTT. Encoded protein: CASSPDRDRTGYTEAFF.

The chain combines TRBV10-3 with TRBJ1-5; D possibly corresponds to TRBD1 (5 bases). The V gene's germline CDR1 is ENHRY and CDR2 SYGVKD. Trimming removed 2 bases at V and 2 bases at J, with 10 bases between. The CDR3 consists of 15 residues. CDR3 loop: CAISEGTSGNQPQHF. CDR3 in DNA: TGTGCCATCAGTGAGGGGACCTCGGGCAATCAGCCCCAGCATTTT.

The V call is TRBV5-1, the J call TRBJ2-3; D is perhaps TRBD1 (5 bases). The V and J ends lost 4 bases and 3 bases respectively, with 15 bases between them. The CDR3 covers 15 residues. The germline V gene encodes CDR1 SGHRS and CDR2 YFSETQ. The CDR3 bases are TGCGCCAGCAGCCCAACAAAGGGGATAACAGATACGCAGTATTTT. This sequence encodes CASSPTKGITDTQYF.

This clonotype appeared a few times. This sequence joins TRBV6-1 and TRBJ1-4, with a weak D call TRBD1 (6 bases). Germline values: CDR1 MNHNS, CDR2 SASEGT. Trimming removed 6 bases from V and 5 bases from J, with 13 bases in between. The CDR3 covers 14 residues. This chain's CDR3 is CASRLTGSNEKLFF. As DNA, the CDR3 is TGTGCCAGCAGACTCACAGGGTCCAATGAAAAACTGTTTTTT.

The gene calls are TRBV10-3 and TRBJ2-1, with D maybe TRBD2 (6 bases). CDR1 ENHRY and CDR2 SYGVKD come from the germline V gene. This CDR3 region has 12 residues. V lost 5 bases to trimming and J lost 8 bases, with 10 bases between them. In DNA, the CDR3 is TGTGCCATCAGTACTAGCAGGGATGAGCAGTTCTTC. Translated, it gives CAISTSRDEQFF.

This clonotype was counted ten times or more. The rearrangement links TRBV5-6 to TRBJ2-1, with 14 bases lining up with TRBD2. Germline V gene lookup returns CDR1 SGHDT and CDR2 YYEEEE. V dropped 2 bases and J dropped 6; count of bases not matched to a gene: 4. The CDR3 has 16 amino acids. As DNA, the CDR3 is TGTGCCAGCAGCTTTGGGACTAGCGGGAGCGTCAATGAGCAGTTCTTC. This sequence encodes CASSFGTSGSVNEQFF.

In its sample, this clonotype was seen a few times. CDR3 region: CASSLVGLAGAGELFF. The CDR3, as DNA: TGTGCCAGCAGTTTAGTGGGACTAGCGGGGGCCGGGGAGCTGTTTTTT. This sequence joins TRBV28 and TRBJ2-2; the match to TRBD2 covers 14 bases. V trimming: 2 bases; J trimming: 6 bases; junction bases outside the gene matches: 2. The CDR3 is 16 amino acids. Germline V lookup: CDR1 MDHEN, CDR2 SYDVKM.

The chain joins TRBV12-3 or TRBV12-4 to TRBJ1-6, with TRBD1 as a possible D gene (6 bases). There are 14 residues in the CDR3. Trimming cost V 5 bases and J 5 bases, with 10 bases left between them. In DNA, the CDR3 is TGTGCCAGCAGTCCGACAGGACATAATTCACCCCTCCACTTT. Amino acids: CASSPTGHNSPLHF.

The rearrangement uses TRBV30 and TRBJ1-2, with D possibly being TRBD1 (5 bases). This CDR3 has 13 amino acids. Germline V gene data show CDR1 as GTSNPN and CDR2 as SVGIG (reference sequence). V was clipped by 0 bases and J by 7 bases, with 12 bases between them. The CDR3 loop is CAWSVGAGTGYTF. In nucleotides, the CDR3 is TGTGCCTGGAGTGTAGGGGCAGGGACTGGCTACACCTTC.

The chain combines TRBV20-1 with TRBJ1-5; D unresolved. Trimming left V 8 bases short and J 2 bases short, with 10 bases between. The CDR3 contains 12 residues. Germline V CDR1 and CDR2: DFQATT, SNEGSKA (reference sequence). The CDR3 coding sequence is TGCAGTTTGGCAGCGGGCAATCAGCCCCAGCATTTT. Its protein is CSLAAGNQPQHF.

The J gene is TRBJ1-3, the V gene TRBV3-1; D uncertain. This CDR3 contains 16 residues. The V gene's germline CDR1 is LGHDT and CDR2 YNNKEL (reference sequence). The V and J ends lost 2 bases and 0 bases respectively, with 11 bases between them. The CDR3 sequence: CASSQNTPSSGNTIYF. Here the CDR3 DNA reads TGTGCCAGCAGCCAAAACACCCCCAGCTCTGGAAACACCATATATTTT.

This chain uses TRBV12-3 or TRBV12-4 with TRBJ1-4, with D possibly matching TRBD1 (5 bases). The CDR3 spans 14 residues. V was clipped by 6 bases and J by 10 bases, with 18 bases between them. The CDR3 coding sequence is TGTGCCAGCAGCCCCTCAGGGTTTCTCGGAAAACTGTTTTTT. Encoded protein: CASSPSGFLGKLFF.

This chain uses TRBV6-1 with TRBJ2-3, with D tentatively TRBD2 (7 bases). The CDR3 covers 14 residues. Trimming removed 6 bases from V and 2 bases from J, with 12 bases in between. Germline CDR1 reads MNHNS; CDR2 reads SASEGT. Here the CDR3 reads CASRRGGDTDTQYF. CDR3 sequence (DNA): TGTGCCAGCAGGAGGGGGGGGGACACAGATACGCAGTATTTT.

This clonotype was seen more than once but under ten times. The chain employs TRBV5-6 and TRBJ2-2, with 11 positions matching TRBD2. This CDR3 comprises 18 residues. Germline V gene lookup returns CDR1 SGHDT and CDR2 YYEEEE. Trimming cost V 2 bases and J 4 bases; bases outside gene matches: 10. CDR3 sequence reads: CASSFITSGGILTGELFF. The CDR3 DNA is TGTGCCAGCAGCTTTATAACTAGCGGGGGAATCCTCACCGGGGAGCTGTTTTTT.

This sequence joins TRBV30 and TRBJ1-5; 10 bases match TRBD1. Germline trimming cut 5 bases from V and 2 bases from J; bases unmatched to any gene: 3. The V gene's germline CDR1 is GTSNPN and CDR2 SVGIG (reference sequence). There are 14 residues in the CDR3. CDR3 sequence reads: CAWSGTGGNQPQHF. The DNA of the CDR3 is TGTGCCTGGTCCGGGACAGGGGGCAATCAGCCCCAGCATTTT.